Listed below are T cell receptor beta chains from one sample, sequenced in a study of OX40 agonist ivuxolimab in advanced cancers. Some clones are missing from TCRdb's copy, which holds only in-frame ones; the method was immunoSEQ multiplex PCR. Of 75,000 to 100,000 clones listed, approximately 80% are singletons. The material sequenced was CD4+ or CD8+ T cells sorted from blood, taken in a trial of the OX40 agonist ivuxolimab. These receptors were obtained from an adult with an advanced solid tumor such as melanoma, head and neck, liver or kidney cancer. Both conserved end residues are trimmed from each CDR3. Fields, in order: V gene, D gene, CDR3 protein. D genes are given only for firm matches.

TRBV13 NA ASSSPSAGSTEAF
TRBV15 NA ATTTRMGTSYGYT
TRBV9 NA ASSGGGTQETQY
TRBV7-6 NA ASSFQGGYGYT
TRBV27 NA ASSLFGGEKLF
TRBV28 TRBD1 ASSLNTKDRGWGYT
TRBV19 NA ASSMFPPVDEQF
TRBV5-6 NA ASSLKGAKNIQY
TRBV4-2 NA ASSQEPDNEQF
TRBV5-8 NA ASSLAGQGSNYGYT